The 21 T cell receptor beta chains below come from one sample, sequenced in a study of OX40 agonist ivuxolimab in advanced cancers. Clones were sequenced by immunoSEQ multiplex PCR, and TCRdb holds only the in-frame ones, with some missing. The sample holds tens of thousands of clones, 80% seen once. The material was CD4+ or CD8+ T cells sorted from blood, obtained in a trial of the OX40 agonist ivuxolimab. The receptors were sampled from an adult with an advanced solid tumor such as melanoma, head and neck, liver or kidney cancer.

Only a few counts were recorded for this clone. The chain links TRBV27 to TRBJ1-6; D possibly corresponds to TRBD1 (6 bases). This CDR3 comprises 14 residues. Germline V gene sequence: CDR1 MNHEY, CDR2 SMNVEV (reference sequence). V lost 7 bases and J 4 bases, leaving 11 bases between the germline ends. CDR3 amino acids: CASTLGGYNSPLHF. The DNA of the CDR3 is TGTGCCAGCACCCTAGGGGGGTATAATTCACCCCTCCACTTT.

The V and J genes are TRBV19 and TRBJ2-7; D is possibly TRBD1 (6 bases). This CDR3 contains 13 residues. V was trimmed by 4 bases and J by 7 bases, leaving 14 bases between them. From germline, CDR1 is LNHDA and CDR2 SQIVND (reference sequence). The CDR3 spells CASSTTGLGEQYF. The CDR3 region has the DNA TGTGCCAGTAGTACGACAGGTTTAGGAGAGCAGTACTTC. Full variable domain (rest looked up from reference TRBV19 and TRBJ2-7): DGGITQSPKYLFRKEGQNVTLSCEQNLNHDAMYWYRQDPGQGLRLIYYSQIVNDFQKGDIAEGYSVSREKKESFPLTVTSAQKNPTAFYLCASSTTGLGEQYFGPGTRLTVT.

The V gene is TRBV7-2, the J gene TRBJ1-4; possibly TRBD1 for D (5 bases). The CDR3 totals 14 residues. Looked up from germline, CDR1 is SGHTA and CDR2 is FQGNSA. Trimming removed 4 bases from V and 7 bases from J, with 13 bases in between. The CDR3 DNA sequence: TGTGCCAGCAGCTGGGGACTACGGGGTGAAAAACTGTTTTTT. Protein product: CASSWGLRGEKLFF.

V and J are TRBV7-8 and TRBJ2-3; possibly TRBD2 for D (5 bases). The CDR3 extends over 16 amino acids. Looked up from germline, CDR1 is SGHVS and CDR2 is FQNEAQ. The V and J ends lost 3 bases and 1 base respectively, with 14 bases between them. The CDR3 coding sequence is TGTGCCAGCAGCTTGGCCTTCGACTACCGCACAGATACGCAGTATTTT. Its translation is CASSLAFDYRTDTQYF.

The J gene is TRBJ2-2, the V gene TRBV7-6; tentatively, D is TRBD1 (6 bases). The CDR3 runs to 14 residues. Germline CDR1 is SGHVS and CDR2 is FNYEAQ. The ends were cut back, 6 bases at V and 1 base at J, with 9 bases in the middle. The CDR3 nucleotides read TGTGCCAGCAGGTCGGGACAGAACACCGGGGAGCTGTTTTTT. This sequence encodes CASRSGQNTGELFF. Filled out from reference TRBV7-6 and TRBJ2-2, the complete variable domain reads GAGVSQSPRYKVTKRGQDVALRCDPISGHVSLYWYRQALGQGPEFLTYFNYEAQQDKSGLPNDRFSAERPEGSISTLTIQRTEQRDSAMYRCASRSGQNTGELFFGEGSRLTVL.

Only a few counts were recorded for this clone. This sequence joins TRBV19 and TRBJ2-5; no definite D call. CDR1 and CDR2 (germline): LNHDA, SQIVND (reference sequence). V was shortened by 0 bases and J by 7 bases, with 9 bases between the two germline ends. CDR3 length: 13 residues. The CDR3 nucleotides read TGTGCCAGTAGTATAGATGCGGTGGGGACCCAGTACTTC. Its translation: CASSIDAVGTQYF. Variable domain in full (rest from reference TRBV19 and TRBJ2-5): DGGITQSPKYLFRKEGQNVTLSCEQNLNHDAMYWYRQDPGQGLRLIYYSQIVNDFQKGDIAEGYSVSREKKESFPLTVTSAQKNPTAFYLCASSIDAVGTQYFGPGTRLLVL.

V and J are TRBV5-5 and TRBJ1-1; tentatively, D is TRBD1 (5 bases). Germline values: CDR1 SGHKS, CDR2 YYEKEE (reference sequence). The CDR3 sequence is 13 residues long. The ends were cut back, 5 bases at V and 6 bases at J, with 14 bases in the middle. Written as DNA, the CDR3 is TGTGCCAGCAGTCCCGGGTGGGGGTCTGAAGCTTTCTTT. It specifies CASSPGWGSEAFF.

The chain recombines TRBV2 with TRBJ1-1, with D possibly being TRBD1 (6 bases). The CDR3 length is 12 residues. Looked up from germline, CDR1 is SNHLY and CDR2 is FYNNEI. Trimming took off 5 bases at V and 6 bases at J, with 10 bases between the two ends. The DNA of the CDR3 is TGTGCCAGCAGTTTAGGGGGGTCTGAAGCTTTCTTT. Translation gives CASSLGGSEAFF.

This rearrangement joins TRBV10-3 to TRBJ1-5; no firm D call. CDR3 length equals 12 residues. The germline V and J ends were trimmed by 2 bases and 6 bases, with 5 bases remaining between them. CDR1 is ENHRY, CDR2 SYGVKD, per germline. DNA of the CDR3: TGTGCCATCAGTGAGCTTGGTCAGCCCCAGCATTTT. It translates to CAISELGQPQHF.

The chain links TRBV4-1 to TRBJ2-3; 7 bases align to TRBD1. V trimming: 4 bases; J trimming: 9 bases; junction bases outside the gene matches: 4. CDR3 length equals 12 residues. Germline lookup yields CDR1 MGHRA and CDR2 YSYEKL. The CDR3 coding sequence is TGCGCCAGCAGCCTCACAGGGGACACGCAGTATTTT. Translation gives CASSLTGDTQYF.

The V gene is TRBV6-1, the J gene TRBJ2-5; 13 bases are shared with TRBD2. V shed 5 bases, J shed 4 bases, and the junction held 4 bases outside the gene matches. The CDR3 loop spans 15 amino acids. Germline loops: CDR1 MNHNS, CDR2 SASEGT. The CDR3: CASSPLAGGPETQYF. CDR3 DNA sequence: TGTGCCAGCAGTCCACTAGCGGGGGGGCCAGAGACCCAGTACTTC.

This chain joins TRBV7-2 and TRBJ1-5; D unclear. V was trimmed by 2 bases and J by 2 bases, leaving 10 bases between them. Germline CDR1 SGHTA, CDR2 FQGNSA. The CDR3 runs to 15 residues. The CDR3 bases are TGTGCCAGCAGCTTACTGGGTACACGCAATCAGCCCCAGCATTTT. Translated, it gives CASSLLGTRNQPQHF.

This clone turned up a few times. The rearrangement links TRBV9 to TRBJ1-1; D unclear. V lost 4 bases and J lost 3, with 10 bases in between. Germline V gene sequence: CDR1 SGDLS, CDR2 YYNGEE. CDR3 length: 13 amino acids. In DNA form, the CDR3 reads TGTGCCAGCAGCTTCGATGGGGACACTGAAGCTTTCTTT. Protein sequence: CASSFDGDTEAFF.

The chain is built from TRBV10-3 and TRBJ1-3, with D unresolved. There are 13 residues in the CDR3. Trimming took 10 bases from V and 3 from J, leaving 13 bases between them. Per the germline V gene, CDR1 is ENHRY and CDR2 is SYGVKD. CDR3 in amino acids: CATLKAGGNTIYF. CDR3 DNA: TGTGCCACCCTGAAGGCGGGTGGAAACACCATATATTTT.

This clone has ten or more counts. The chain uses TRBV14 and TRBJ1-1; D is perhaps TRBD1 (6 bases). CDR1 is SGHDN, CDR2 FVKESK, per germline. The V and J ends lost 6 bases and 3 bases respectively, with 14 bases between them. The length of the CDR3 is 14 residues. CDR3 residues: CASRNRDLHTEAFF. The CDR3 region has the DNA TGTGCCAGCAGGAACAGGGATCTTCACACTGAAGCTTTCTTT. Looking up the rest from reference TRBV14 and TRBJ1-1 gives the full variable domain: EAGVTQFPSHSVIEKGQTVTLRCDPISGHDNLYWYRRVMGKEIKFLLHFVKESKQDESGMPNNRFLAERTGGTYSTLKVQPAELEDSGVYFCASRNRDLHTEAFFGQGTRLTVV.

V usage is TRBV19 and J usage is TRBJ2-5, with D possibly matching TRBD2 (7 bases). V was trimmed by 6 bases and J by 5 bases, leaving 13 bases between them. The CDR3 covers 13 residues. Germline V gene lookup returns CDR1 LNHDA and CDR2 SQIVND (reference sequence). The CDR3 loop is CASRGGPSETQYF. The CDR3 nucleotides are TGTGCCAGTAGGGGGGGGCCGAGCGAGACCCAGTACTTC.

This clone was counted once. The V gene is TRBV30, the J gene TRBJ2-5, with D perhaps given as TRBD1 or TRBD2 (6 bases each). Germline-derived CDR1 and CDR2 are GTSNPN and SVGIG (reference sequence). The CDR3 covers 13 residues. V lost 4 bases to trimming and J lost 4 bases, with 13 bases between them. DNA of the CDR3: TGTGCCTGGAATGGGGGGCCAGCAGAGACCCAGTACTTC. Its protein product is CAWNGGPAETQYF.

The chain couples TRBV15 to TRBJ2-1; 11 bases are shared with TRBD2. CDR1 and CDR2 from the germline V gene are LNHNV and YYDKDF (reference sequence). This CDR3 spans 16 amino acids. The ends lost 4 bases at V and 3 bases at J; junction bases unmatched: 5. The CDR3 nucleotides are TGTGCCACCAGCACCTCTAGCGGGGGGAACTACAATGAGCAGTTCTTC. Protein product: CATSTSSGGNYNEQFF.

The chain uses TRBV27 and TRBJ1-2; D not resolved. Germline V gives CDR1 MNHEY, CDR2 SMNVEV (reference sequence). This CDR3 spans 14 amino acids. Trimming cost V 1 base and J 4 bases, with 10 bases left between them. The CDR3 loop reads CASSLLARPYGYTF. In nucleotides, the CDR3 is TGTGCCAGCAGTTTATTGGCCAGACCCTATGGCTACACCTTC.

The V and J genes are TRBV5-3 and TRBJ1-1; no definite D call. TRBV5-3 is given ORF status, its function remaining uncertain. With 4 bases removed from V and 0 bases from J, the gap between germline ends came to 13 bases. The CDR3 length is 15 residues. The CDR3 coding sequence is TGTGCCAGAAGCGTCGGTAATTCTATGAACACTGAAGCTTTCTTT. Encoded protein: CARSVGNSMNTEAFF.

This clone turned up a few times. This chain connects TRBV6-5 to TRBJ1-6; possibly TRBD1 for D (6 bases). The V end was cut by 0 bases, the J end by 7 bases, with 10 bases between. The CDR3 runs to 15 residues. Per the germline V gene, CDR1 is MNHEY and CDR2 is SVGAGI. CDR3 coding DNA: TGTGCCAGCAGTTACTCGATCCAGGGGAATTCACCCCTCCACTTT. Translating it yields CASSYSIQGNSPLHF.